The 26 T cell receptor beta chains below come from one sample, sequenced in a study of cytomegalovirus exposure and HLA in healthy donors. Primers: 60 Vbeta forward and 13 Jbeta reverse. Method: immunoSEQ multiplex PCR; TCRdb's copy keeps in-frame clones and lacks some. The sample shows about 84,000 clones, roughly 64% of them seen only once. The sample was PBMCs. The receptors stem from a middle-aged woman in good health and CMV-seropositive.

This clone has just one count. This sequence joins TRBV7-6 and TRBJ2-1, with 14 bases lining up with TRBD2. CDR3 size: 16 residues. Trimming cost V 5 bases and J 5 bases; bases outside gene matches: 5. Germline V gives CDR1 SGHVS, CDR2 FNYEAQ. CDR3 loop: CASSRTSGRSDNEQFF. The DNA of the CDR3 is TGTGCCAGCAGCAGGACTAGCGGGAGGAGCGACAATGAGCAGTTCTTC.

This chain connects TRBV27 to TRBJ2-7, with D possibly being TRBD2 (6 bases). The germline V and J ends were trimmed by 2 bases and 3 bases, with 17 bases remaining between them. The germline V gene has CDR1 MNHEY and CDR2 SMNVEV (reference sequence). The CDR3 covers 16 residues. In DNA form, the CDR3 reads TGTGCCAGCAGTTTAATTGGGGGGTCGAGTCGCTACGAGCAGTACTTC. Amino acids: CASSLIGGSSRYEQYF.

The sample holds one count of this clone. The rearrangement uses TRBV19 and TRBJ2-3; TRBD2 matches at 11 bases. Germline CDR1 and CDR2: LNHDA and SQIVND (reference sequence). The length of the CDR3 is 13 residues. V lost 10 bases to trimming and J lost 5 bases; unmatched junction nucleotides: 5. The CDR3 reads CATGTSGGDTQYF. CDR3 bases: TGTGCCACCGGGACTAGCGGAGGAGATACGCAGTATTTT.

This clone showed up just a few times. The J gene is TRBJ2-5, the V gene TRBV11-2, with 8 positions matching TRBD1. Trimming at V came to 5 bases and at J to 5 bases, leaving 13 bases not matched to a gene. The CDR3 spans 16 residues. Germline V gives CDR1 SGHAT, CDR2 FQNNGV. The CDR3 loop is CASSPRDRTGGETQYF. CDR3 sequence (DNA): TGTGCCAGCAGCCCACGGGACAGAACAGGGGGGGAGACCCAGTACTTC.

This CDR3 is CASSYGRASGELFF. The CDR3 nucleotides are TGTGCCAGCAGCTACGGGAGGGCCTCCGGGGAGCTGTTTTTT. The chain links TRBV27 to TRBJ2-2, with 8 positions matching TRBD2. Germline loops: CDR1 MNHEY, CDR2 SMNVEV (reference sequence). This CDR3 region has 14 residues. After removal of 6 bases from V and 6 bases from J, the junction contained 6 bases not matched to a gene.

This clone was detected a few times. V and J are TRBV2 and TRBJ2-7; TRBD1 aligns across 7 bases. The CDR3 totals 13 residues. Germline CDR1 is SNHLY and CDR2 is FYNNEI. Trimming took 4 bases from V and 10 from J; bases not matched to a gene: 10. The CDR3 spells CASSGSAGGRQYF. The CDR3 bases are TGTGCCAGCAGTGGCTCGGCAGGGGGACGCCAGTACTTC.

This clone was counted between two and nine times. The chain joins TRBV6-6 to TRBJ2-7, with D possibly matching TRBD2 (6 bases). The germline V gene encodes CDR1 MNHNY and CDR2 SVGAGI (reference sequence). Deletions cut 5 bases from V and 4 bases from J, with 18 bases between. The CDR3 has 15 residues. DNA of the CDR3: TGTGCCAGCAGTCCGTCTCGGGACTTACGATACGAGCAGTACTTC. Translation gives CASSPSRDLRYEQYF.

The CDR3 DNA reads as TGTGCCAGCAGGGACAGTCACTACGAGCAGTACTTC. This sequence encodes CASRDSHYEQYF. This chain links TRBV6-1 with TRBJ2-7; TRBD1 is a possible D gene (6 bases). CDR1 and CDR2 from the germline V gene are MNHNS and SASEGT. There are 12 residues in the CDR3. Trimming shortened V by 6 bases and J by 3 bases, and 9 bases separated the two germline ends.

For the CDR3, the DNA is TGCGCCAGCAGCCAGGGCGGACTAGCGGGCACAGATACGCAGTATTTT. Protein: CASSQGGLAGTDTQYF. This sequence joins TRBV4-3 and TRBJ2-3, with 10 nucleotides matching TRBD2. The CDR3 consists of 16 residues. Trimming took 3 bases from V and 1 from J; bases not matched to a gene: 4. Germline V gene sequence: CDR1 LGHNA, CDR2 YSLEER.

The CDR3 sequence: CASSYGLSSGNTIYF. In DNA form, the CDR3 reads TGTGCCAGCAGTTACGGGCTTAGCTCTGGAAACACCATATATTTT. The chain is built from TRBV6-5 and TRBJ1-3; D remains ambiguous. Germline CDR1 MNHEY, CDR2 SVGAGI. There are 15 residues in the CDR3. The ends were cut back, 2 bases at V and 0 bases at J, with 8 bases in the middle.

This CDR3 is CASSWGRDRGYEQYF. The CDR3 DNA reads TGTGCCAGCAGTTGGGGTCGGGACAGGGGCTACGAGCAGTACTTC. The rearrangement links TRBV27 to TRBJ2-7, with 10 bases matching TRBD1. This CDR3 contains 15 residues. The germline V gene encodes CDR1 MNHEY and CDR2 SMNVEV (reference sequence). Losses at the gene ends were 4 bases for V and 3 bases for J; bases not matched to a gene: 6.

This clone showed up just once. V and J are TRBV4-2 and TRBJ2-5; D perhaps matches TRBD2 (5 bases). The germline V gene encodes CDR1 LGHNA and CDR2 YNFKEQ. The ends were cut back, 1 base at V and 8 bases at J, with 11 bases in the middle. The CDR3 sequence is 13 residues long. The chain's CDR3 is CASSQGIAPTQYF. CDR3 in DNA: TGTGCCAGCAGCCAAGGCATAGCGCCCACCCAGTACTTC.

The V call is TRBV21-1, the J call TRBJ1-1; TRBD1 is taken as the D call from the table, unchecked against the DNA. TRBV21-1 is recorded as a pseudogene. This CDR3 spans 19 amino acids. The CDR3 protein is CASSKAGTRGIISRTEAFF. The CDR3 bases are TGTGCCAGCAGCAAGGCCGGGACAAGGGGTATCATTTCGAGGACTGAAGCTTTCTTT.

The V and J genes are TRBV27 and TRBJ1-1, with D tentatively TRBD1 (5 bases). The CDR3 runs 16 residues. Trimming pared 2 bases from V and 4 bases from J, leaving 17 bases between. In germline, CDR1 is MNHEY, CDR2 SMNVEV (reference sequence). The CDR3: CASSLRVGRVSTEAFF. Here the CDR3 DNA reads TGTGCCAGCAGTTTACGGGTAGGCAGGGTTAGCACTGAAGCTTTCTTT.

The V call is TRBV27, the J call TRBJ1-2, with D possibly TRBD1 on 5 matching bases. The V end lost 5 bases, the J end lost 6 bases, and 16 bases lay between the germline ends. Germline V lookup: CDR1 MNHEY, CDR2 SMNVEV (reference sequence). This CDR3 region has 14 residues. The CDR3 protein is CASSGLMGLDGYTF. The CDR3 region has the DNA TGTGCCAGCAGTGGCCTCATGGGGCTGGATGGCTACACCTTC.

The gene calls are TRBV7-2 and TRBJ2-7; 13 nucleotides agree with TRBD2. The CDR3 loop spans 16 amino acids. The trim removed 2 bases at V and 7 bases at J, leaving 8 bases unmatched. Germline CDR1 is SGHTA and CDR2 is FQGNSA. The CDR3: CASSLPGLAGAGEQYF. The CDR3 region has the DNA TGTGCCAGCAGCTTACCCGGACTAGCGGGGGCCGGGGAGCAGTACTTC.

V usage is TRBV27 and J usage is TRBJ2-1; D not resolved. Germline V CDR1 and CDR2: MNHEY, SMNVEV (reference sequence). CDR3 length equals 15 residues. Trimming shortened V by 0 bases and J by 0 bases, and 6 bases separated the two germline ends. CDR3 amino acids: CASSLSSSSYNEQFF. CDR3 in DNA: TGTGCCAGCAGTTTATCTTCTAGCTCCTACAATGAGCAGTTCTTC.

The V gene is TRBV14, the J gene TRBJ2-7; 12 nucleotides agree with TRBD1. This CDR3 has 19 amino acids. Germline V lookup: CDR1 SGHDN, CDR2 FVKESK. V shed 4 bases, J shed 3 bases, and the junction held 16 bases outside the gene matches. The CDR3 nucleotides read TGTGCCAGCAGCCCGCGGCCGGGACAGGGGGCGCGGGGGCTCTACGAGCAGTACTTC. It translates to CASSPRPGQGARGLYEQYF.

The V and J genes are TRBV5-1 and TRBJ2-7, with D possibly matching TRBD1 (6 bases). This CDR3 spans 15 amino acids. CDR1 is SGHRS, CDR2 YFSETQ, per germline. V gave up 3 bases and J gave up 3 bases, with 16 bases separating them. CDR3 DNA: TGCGCCAGCAGCTCAAGCTCGGACAGCAACTACGAGCAGTACTTC. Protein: CASSSSSDSNYEQYF.

CDR3 DNA: TGTGCCAGCAGCGTAAGACTTCAAGAGACCCAGTACTTC. Residues: CASSVRLQETQYF. This sequence joins TRBV9 and TRBJ2-5; D is unclear. The CDR3 is 13 residues long. Trimming left V 1 base short and J 2 bases short, with 6 bases between. The germline V gene has CDR1 SGDLS and CDR2 YYNGEE.

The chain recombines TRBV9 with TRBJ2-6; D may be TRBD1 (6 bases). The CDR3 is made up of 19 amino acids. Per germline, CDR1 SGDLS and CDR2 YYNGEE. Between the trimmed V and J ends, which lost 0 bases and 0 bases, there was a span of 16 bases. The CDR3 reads CASSVGYRTDVSGANVLTF. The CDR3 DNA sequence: TGTGCCAGCAGCGTAGGGTACAGGACAGACGTCTCTGGGGCCAACGTCCTGACTTTC.

DNA of the CDR3: TGTGCCATCGGCCCTTCCTCCTACGAGCAGTACTTC. Translating gives CAIGPSSYEQYF. The chain employs TRBV10-3 and TRBJ2-7, with no clear D. Trimming removed 8 bases at V and 0 bases at J, with 8 bases between. CDR1 is ENHRY and CDR2 is SYGVKD in the germline V gene. The CDR3 consists of 12 residues.

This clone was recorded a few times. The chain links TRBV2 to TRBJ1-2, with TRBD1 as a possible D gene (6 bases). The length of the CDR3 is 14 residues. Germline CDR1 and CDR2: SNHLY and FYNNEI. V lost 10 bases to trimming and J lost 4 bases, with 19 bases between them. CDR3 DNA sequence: TGTGCCATCCGACCCAGGACAGAAGTCTATGGCTACACCTTC. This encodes CAIRPRTEVYGYTF.

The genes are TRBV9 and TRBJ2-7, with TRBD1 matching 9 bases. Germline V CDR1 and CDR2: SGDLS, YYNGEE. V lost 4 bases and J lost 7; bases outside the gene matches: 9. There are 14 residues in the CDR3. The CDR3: CASSLTTGGWEQYF. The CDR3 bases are TGTGCCAGCAGCTTAACGACAGGGGGTTGGGAGCAGTACTTC.

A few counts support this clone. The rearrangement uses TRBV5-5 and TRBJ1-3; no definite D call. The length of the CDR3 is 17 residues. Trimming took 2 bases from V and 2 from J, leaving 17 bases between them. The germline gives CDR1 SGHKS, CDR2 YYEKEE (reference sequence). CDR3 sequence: CASSFSGGLAAGNTIYF. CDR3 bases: TGTGCCAGCAGCTTTTCCGGCGGGTTAGCGGCTGGAAACACCATATATTTT.

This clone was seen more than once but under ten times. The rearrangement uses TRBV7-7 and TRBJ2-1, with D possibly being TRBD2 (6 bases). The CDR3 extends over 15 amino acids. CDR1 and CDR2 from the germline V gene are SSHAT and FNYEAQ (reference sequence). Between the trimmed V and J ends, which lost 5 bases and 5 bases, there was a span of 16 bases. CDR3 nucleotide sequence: TGTGCCAGCAGCCCTAGCGTCTCACAACACAATGAGCAGTTCTTC. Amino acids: CASSPSVSQHNEQFF. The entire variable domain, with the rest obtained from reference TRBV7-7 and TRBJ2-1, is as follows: GAGVSQSPRYKVTKRGQDVTLRCDPISSHATLYWYQQALGQGPEFLTYFNYEAQPDKSGLPSDRFSAERPEGSISTLTIQRTEQRDSAMYRCASSPSVSQHNEQFFGPGTRLTVL.